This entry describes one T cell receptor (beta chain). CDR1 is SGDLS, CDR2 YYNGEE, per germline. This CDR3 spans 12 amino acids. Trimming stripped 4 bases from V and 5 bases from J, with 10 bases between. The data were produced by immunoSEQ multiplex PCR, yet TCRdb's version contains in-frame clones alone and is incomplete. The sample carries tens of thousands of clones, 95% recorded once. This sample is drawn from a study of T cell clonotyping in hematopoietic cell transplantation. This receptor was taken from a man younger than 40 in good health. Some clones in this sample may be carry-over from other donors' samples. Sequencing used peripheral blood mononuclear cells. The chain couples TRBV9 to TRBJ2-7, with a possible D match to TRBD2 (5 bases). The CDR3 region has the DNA TGTGCCAGCAGCCGCCGGGGAGACGAGCAGTACTTC. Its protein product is CASSRRGDEQYF.